The 5 T cell receptor beta chains reported below all come from one sample, sequenced in a study of shared clonotypes between healthy human individuals. Produced via immunoSEQ multiplex PCR; TCRdb's table is partial and in-frame only. The table has more than 2,000,000 clones, about 92% seen once; the top ten hold 0.13% to 0.15%. The sequenced sample consisted of naive CD4+ T cells sorted from blood. Specified subset: CD45RA+ positively selected. The receptors shown here come from a man aged 18 to 35 in good health.

This clone appeared a few times. Mismatch with germline at one junction end may stem from a read error. The chain links TRBV5-5 to TRBJ2-4, with a weak D call TRBD2 (5 bases). Looked up from germline, CDR1 is SGHKS and CDR2 is YYEKEE (reference sequence). The CDR3 contains 14 residues. CDR3 bases: TGTGCCAGCAGCTTGGCGGTTGCTAGCATCGGTGTTGACTTC. Translating gives CASSLAVASIGVDF. Using reference TRBV5-5 and TRBJ2-4 for the parts outside the CDR3, the full variable domain is DAGVTQSPTHLIKTRGQQVTLRCSPISGHKSVSWYQQVLGQGPQFIFQYYEKEERGRGNFPDRFSARQFPNYSSELNVNALLLGDSALYLCASSLAVASIGVDFGAGTRLSVL.

The chain carries TRBV4-1 and TRBJ2-7, with 7 bases identical to TRBD1. Trimming removed 1 base from V and 5 bases from J; junction bases left unmatched: 17. This CDR3 is built from 18 residues. Germline V lookup: CDR1 MGHRA, CDR2 YSYEKL. CDR3 DNA sequence: TGCGCCAGCAGCCAAGCGCAAACCGGGACAGAGTCGGTCGACGAGCAGTACTTC. Encoded protein: CASSQAQTGTESVDEQYF.

The chain has TRBV6-6 and TRBJ2-2; possible D gene TRBD2, 6 bases. The CDR3 loop spans 13 amino acids. Germline CDR1 MNHNY, CDR2 SVGAGI (reference sequence). V lost 10 bases to trimming and J lost 6 bases, with 15 bases between them. CDR3 sequence (DNA): TGTGCCATCCAAGGAGGGGTGGCCGGGGAGCTGTTTTTT. Its protein product is CAIQGGVAGELFF.

The rearrangement uses TRBV10-3 and TRBJ1-6, with D possibly being TRBD1 (6 bases). Germline V lookup: CDR1 ENHRY, CDR2 SYGVKD. This CDR3 comprises 12 residues. The ends were cut back, 3 bases at V and 9 bases at J, with 6 bases in the middle. CDR3 nucleotide sequence: TGTGCCATCAGTGAACAGGGTTCACCCCTCCACTTT. Encoded protein: CAISEQGSPLHF.

Of note for this clone: Additional DNA sequences in this sample encode the identical CDR3. This chain connects TRBV7-2 to TRBJ2-7, with D perhaps TRBD1 or TRBD2 (5 bases each). The V end was cut by 4 bases, the J end by 3 bases, with 13 bases between. The CDR3 is 14 residues long. Germline V lookup: CDR1 SGHTA, CDR2 FQGNSA. The CDR3 DNA reads as TGTGCCAGCAGCTCCGGAACAGGAGGCTACGAGCAGTACTTC. Its translation: CASSSGTGGYEQYF.